These 29 T cell receptor beta chains share one sample of origin, sequenced in a study of blood T cell repertoires in COVID-19. Produced via immunoSEQ multiplex PCR; TCRdb's table is partial and in-frame only. The sample lists about 350,000 clones; around 87% were seen once. Sequenced material: PBMCs or T cells enriched from blood (not recorded which). The receptors shown here come from a young woman who had recovered from COVID-19.

The chain uses TRBV18 and TRBJ2-7; TRBD1 matches at 11 bases. CDR1 is KGHSH and CDR2 is LQKENI in the germline V gene. The CDR3 length is 16 residues. V was clipped by 0 bases and J by 2 bases; unmatched bases: 3. The CDR3 protein is CASSPPPGQGAYEQYF. The CDR3 bases are TGTGCCAGCTCACCACCGCCGGGACAGGGGGCCTACGAGCAGTACTTC.

This clone was counted ten times or more. The chain uses TRBV27 and TRBJ2-2, with TRBD2 identical over 8 bases. The trim removed 3 bases at V and 4 bases at J, leaving 10 bases unmatched. CDR1 MNHEY and CDR2 SMNVEV come from the germline V gene (reference sequence). CDR3 length: 17 amino acids. This chain's CDR3 is CASSLSSGRVTTGELFF. In DNA form, the CDR3 reads TGTGCCAGCAGTTTGTCTTCCGGGAGGGTAACCACCGGGGAGCTGTTTTTT.

This chain links TRBV2 with TRBJ1-2; unclear D gene. Per germline, CDR1 SNHLY and CDR2 FYNNEI. V shed 7 bases and J shed 7 bases, with 13 bases lying between them. The CDR3 extends over 12 amino acids. CDR3 sequence: CASTLEAGGYTF. The CDR3 nucleotides are TGTGCCAGCACCCTAGAGGCGGGTGGCTACACCTTC.

The chain links TRBV30 to TRBJ1-6; a possible D gene is TRBD1 (5 bases). V was shortened by 3 bases and J by 4 bases, with 10 bases between the two germline ends. The V gene's germline CDR1 is GTSNPN and CDR2 SVGIG (reference sequence). There are 14 residues in the CDR3. The CDR3 DNA reads as TGTGCCTGGAGGCGGGGGAGATATAATTCACCCCTCCACTTT. As protein: CAWRRGRYNSPLHF.

The chain recombines TRBV2 with TRBJ2-3; 10 nucleotides match TRBD2. CDR3 length: 17 residues. Germline V gives CDR1 SNHLY, CDR2 FYNNEI. Losses at the gene ends were 1 base for V and 2 bases for J; bases not matched to a gene: 6. DNA for the CDR3: TGTGCCAGCAGTGAAGTACTAGCGGGGACGTACACAGATACGCAGTATTTT. Its protein is CASSEVLAGTYTDTQYF.

This clone was counted between two and nine times. This chain links TRBV27 with TRBJ2-2; TRBD1 matches at 9 bases. V shed 6 bases and J 7 bases; nucleotides not matched to a gene: 12. This CDR3 contains 16 residues. The V gene's germline CDR1 is MNHEY and CDR2 SMNVEV (reference sequence). The CDR3 DNA follows: TGTGCCAGCAGGCGTTACAGGGGGCACGCGAACGGGGAGCTGTTTTTT. Its translation: CASRRYRGHANGELFF.

The table lists this clone with a few counts. The chain recombines TRBV6-1 with TRBJ1-3; D unclear. Trimming stripped 2 bases from V and 4 bases from J, with 9 bases between. This CDR3 is built from 14 residues. Germline loops: CDR1 MNHNS, CDR2 SASEGT. The DNA of the CDR3 is TGTGCCAGCAGTGAACTGAGGCCGGGAAACACCATATATTTT. Its translation is CASSELRPGNTIYF.

The CDR3 DNA reads TGTGCCAGCAGCTTAGGAACTCCAGCGAATGAAAAACTGTTTTTT. Translation gives CASSLGTPANEKLFF. This sequence joins TRBV7-9 and TRBJ1-4; D is ambiguous. This CDR3 is 15 amino acids long. The V end lost 1 base, the J end lost 5 bases, and 11 bases lay between the germline ends. Germline lookup yields CDR1 SEHNR and CDR2 FQNEAQ (reference sequence).

V and J are TRBV29-1 and TRBJ1-4; TRBD1 matches at 8 bases. The V gene end was trimmed by 7 bases and the J gene end by 6 bases; junction bases not matched to a gene: 10. The germline gives CDR1 SQVTM, CDR2 ANQGSEA. CDR3 length equals 14 residues. CDR3 in DNA: TGCAGCGGGCGATTAGGACAGGGAGATGAAAAACTGTTTTTT. It translates to CSGRLGQGDEKLFF.

The chain couples TRBV28 to TRBJ1-1, with 9 bases lining up with TRBD1. Germline V gene data show CDR1 as MDHEN and CDR2 as SYDVKM. V shed 5 bases and J 5 bases; nucleotides not matched to a gene: 6. This CDR3 region has 14 residues. This chain's CDR3 is CASSKGQGRTEAFF. In DNA, the CDR3 is TGTGCCAGCAGTAAGGGACAGGGTAGGACTGAAGCTTTCTTT.

The chain carries TRBV5-6 and TRBJ1-3; no definite D call. This CDR3 contains 15 residues. Germline loops: CDR1 SGHDT, CDR2 YYEEEE. Trimming left V 2 bases short and J 4 bases short, with 13 bases between. The CDR3 bases are TGTGCCAGCAGCTTTACTAAGGGAGGAGGAAACACCATATATTTT. It encodes CASSFTKGGGNTIYF.

V gene TRBV7-2 combines with J gene TRBJ2-1; no clear D gene. The length of the CDR3 is 12 residues. The V gene lost 5 bases and the J gene lost 4 bases, with 6 bases spanning the gap. The germline V gene has CDR1 SGHTA and CDR2 FQGNSA. In nucleotides, the CDR3 is TGTGCCAGCAGCCTGAGATACAATGAGCAGTTCTTC. This translates into CASSLRYNEQFF.

This clone appeared a few times. The chain uses TRBV28 and TRBJ1-1; TRBD1 matches 8 bases. Germline trimming cut 5 bases from V and 8 bases from J; bases unmatched to any gene: 19. This CDR3 has 17 amino acids. Germline loops: CDR1 MDHEN, CDR2 SYDVKM. The CDR3 DNA sequence: TGTGCCAGCAGTAGCGGGCAGGGACAGGCGGAGGGATTAGAAGCTTTCTTT. This codes for CASSSGQGQAEGLEAFF.

The chain uses TRBV28 and TRBJ1-2; 8 nucleotides match TRBD1. V was clipped by 5 bases and J by 8 bases; unmatched bases: 10. This CDR3 region has 14 residues. Germline CDR1 MDHEN, CDR2 SYDVKM. CDR3 coding DNA: TGTGCCAGCAGTCTCCCGTTGACAGGGGAAGGCTACACCTTC. Its translation is CASSLPLTGEGYTF.

The chain links TRBV30 to TRBJ2-3; no firm D call. CDR3 length: 12 amino acids. In germline, CDR1 is GTSNPN, CDR2 SVGIG (reference sequence). Trimming took off 2 bases at V and 8 bases at J, with 11 bases between the two ends. In DNA, the CDR3 is TGTGCCTGGAGTCCCCTATACGGTACGCAGTATTTT. This encodes CAWSPLYGTQYF. Full variable domain (rest looked up from reference TRBV30 and TRBJ2-3): SQTIHQWPATLVQPVGSPLSLECTVEGTSNPNLYWYRQAAGRGLQLLFYSVGIGQISSEVPQNLSASRPQDRQFILSSKKLLLSDSGFYLCAWSPLYGTQYFGPGTRLTVL.

The chain joins TRBV6-5 to TRBJ2-1; 7 bases agree with TRBD2. CDR3 length equals 14 residues. J gave up 10 bases and V 2 bases, and 8 bases lay outside the gene matches. Looked up from germline, CDR1 is MNHEY and CDR2 is SVGAGI. CDR3 region: CASSYANWGGEQFF. DNA of the CDR3: TGTGCCAGCAGTTACGCCAACTGGGGAGGGGAGCAGTTCTTC.

This chain joins TRBV5-5 and TRBJ1-2; D gene uncertain. V was cut by 5 bases and J by 6 bases, with 14 bases left in between. From germline, CDR1 is SGHKS and CDR2 YYEKEE (reference sequence). The CDR3 is 13 amino acids. CDR3: CASSRQTFDGYTF. CDR3 DNA: TGTGCCAGCAGTCGACAAACCTTCGATGGCTACACCTTC. The variable domain in full, completed from reference TRBV5-5 and TRBJ1-2, reads DAGVTQSPTHLIKTRGQQVTLRCSPISGHKSVSWYQQVLGQGPQFIFQYYEKEERGRGNFPDRFSARQFPNYSSELNVNALLLGDSALYLCASSRQTFDGYTFGSGTRLTVV.

The rearrangement joins TRBV5-6 to TRBJ1-2; D call uncertain. Germline-derived CDR1 and CDR2 are SGHDT and YYEEEE. Trimming cost V 6 bases and J 0 bases, with 15 bases left between them. CDR3 length equals 15 residues. The CDR3 nucleotides are TGTGCCAGCAATAGTGTTTCCACTGCTAACTATGGCTACACCTTC. Translating gives CASNSVSTANYGYTF.

J is TRBJ1-1 and V is TRBV3-1 (or the pseudogene TRBV3-2); D perhaps matches TRBD1 (5 bases). Per germline, CDR1 LGHDT and CDR2 YNNKEL (reference sequence). The CDR3 has 13 amino acids. Trimming removed 3 bases from V and 7 bases from J, with 12 bases in between. For the CDR3, the DNA is TGTGCCAGCAGCCAGAGCAGGGTGGTTGAAGCTTTCTTT. Translating gives CASSQSRVVEAFF.

The sample holds many counts of this clone. This chain joins TRBV30 and TRBJ1-2, with D unclear. Germline-derived CDR1 and CDR2 are GTSNPN and SVGIG (reference sequence). The CDR3 runs to 13 residues. The V gene lost 2 bases and the J gene lost 1 base, with 8 bases spanning the gap. Here the CDR3 DNA reads TGTGCCTGGAGTCCTCAGGTTAACTATGGCTACACCTTC. This sequence encodes CAWSPQVNYGYTF.

The chain is built from TRBV3-1 (or the pseudogene TRBV3-2) and TRBJ2-7; 10 bases line up with TRBD1. The length of the CDR3 is 15 residues. With V trimmed by 5 bases and J by 3 bases, 7 bases remained unmatched. The germline CDR1 and CDR2 sequences are LGHDT and YNNKEL (reference sequence). The CDR3 bases are TGTGCCAGCAGCGCCCGACAGGGGGCGGTCTACGAGCAGTACTTC. As protein: CASSARQGAVYEQYF.

CDR3 region: CASSPRLERIYEQYF. In DNA, the CDR3 is TGTGCCAGCTCACCACGGCTAGAGAGAATCTACGAGCAGTACTTC. The genes are TRBV18 and TRBJ2-7; D is uncertain. Germline V gene data show CDR1 as KGHSH and CDR2 as LQKENI. V gave up 1 base and J gave up 3 bases, with 13 bases separating them. The CDR3 covers 15 residues.

V and J are TRBV15 and TRBJ1-2; 7 bases are a match to TRBD1. Per germline, CDR1 LNHNV and CDR2 YYDKDF (reference sequence). The ends lost 6 bases at V and 2 bases at J; junction bases unmatched: 6. The length of the CDR3 is 14 residues. The CDR3 DNA follows: TGTGCCACCAGGCCTACAGGGGCCAACTATGGCTACACCTTC. It encodes CATRPTGANYGYTF.

V and J are TRBV11-2 and TRBJ1-1, with unresolved D. The V and J ends lost 2 bases and 0 bases respectively, with 13 bases between them. The CDR3 contains 16 residues. Germline CDR1 reads SGHAT; CDR2 reads FQNNGV. The CDR3 sequence is CASSLIYGSMNTEAFF. The CDR3 region has the DNA TGTGCCAGCAGCTTAATATACGGGTCCATGAACACTGAAGCTTTCTTT.

The chain combines TRBV5-6 with TRBJ1-4; TRBD1 might be the D (5 bases). CDR1 is SGHDT, CDR2 YYEEEE, per germline. There are 15 residues in the CDR3. V was shortened by 0 bases and J by 8 bases, with 14 bases between the two germline ends. The CDR3 loop reads CASSLGQGSVEKLFF. The CDR3 region has the DNA TGTGCCAGCAGCTTGGGGCAGGGTTCGGTGGAAAAACTGTTTTTT.

The table lists this clone with a count of one. This chain uses TRBV9 with TRBJ1-1; D call uncertain. Germline V gene lookup returns CDR1 SGDLS and CDR2 YYNGEE. The CDR3 extends over 14 amino acids. V dropped 4 bases and J dropped 0 bases, with 10 bases sitting between them. The CDR3 sequence is CASSLSHVNTEAFF. CDR3 in DNA: TGTGCCAGCAGCTTATCACATGTGAACACTGAAGCTTTCTTT. The full variable domain, in which reference TRBV9 and TRBJ1-1 provide the parts outside the CDR3, is DSGVTQTPKHLITATGQRVTLRCSPRSGDLSVYWYQQSLDQGLQFLIQYYNGEERAKGNILERFSAQQFPDLHSELNLSSLELGDSALYFCASSLSHVNTEAFFGQGTRLTVV.

The chain is built from TRBV18 and TRBJ1-4, with 7 bases identical to TRBD1. CDR3 length equals 16 residues. The trim removed 5 bases at V and 9 bases at J, leaving 15 bases unmatched. Germline loops: CDR1 KGHSH, CDR2 LQKENI. CDR3 DNA sequence: TGTGCCAGCTCAGCCCCAGACAGGGACGGAATGAAAAAACTGTTTTTT. Its translation is CASSAPDRDGMKKLFF.

The rearrangement joins TRBV16 to TRBJ2-1; D gene unclear. Germline V gene lookup returns CDR1 KGHSY and CDR2 FQNENV. Trimming removed 0 bases from V and 6 bases from J, with 15 bases in between. The CDR3 extends over 16 amino acids. CDR3 residues: CASSQSRANVGNEQFF. In DNA, the CDR3 is TGTGCCAGCAGCCAATCTCGAGCAAATGTTGGCAATGAGCAGTTCTTC. Full variable domain (remainder filled in from reference TRBV16 and TRBJ2-1): GEEVAQTPKHLVRGEGQKAKLYCAPIKGHSYVFWYQQVLKNEFKFLISFQNENVFDETGMPKERFSAKCLPNSPCSLEIQATKLEDSAVYFCASSQSRANVGNEQFFGPGTRLTVL.

This chain uses TRBV6-2 or TRBV6-3 with TRBJ2-1, with 7 bases matching TRBD2. CDR1 and CDR2 (germline): MNHEY, SVGEGT. This CDR3 spans 16 amino acids. V lost 2 bases, J lost 0 bases, and 4 bases stayed unmatched. The CDR3 DNA sequence: TGTGCCAGCAGTTACGGGGGGGGTGTCTCCTACAATGAGCAGTTCTTC. It yields the protein CASSYGGGVSYNEQFF.